A selection of T cell receptor beta chains follows, all from one sample in a study of STAT5B mutations in CD4+ large granular lymphocyte leukemia. Method: immunoSEQ multiplex PCR; TCRdb's copy keeps in-frame clones and lacks some. The table has tens of thousands of clones, roughly 79% seen once. Sequenced: CD4+ T cells from blood buffy coats. These receptors were obtained from a human donor in good health. The CDR3 runs from the conserved cysteine through the conserved F or W. D genes are given only for firm matches. Where a row states a size, it is once, few, many or the class of an expanded clone; other rows omit it.

J,D,size,V,DNA,CDR3
TRBJ2-3,TRBD1,NA,TRBV7-2,TGTGCCAGCAGCTTAAGACAGGGGGGCAGAGATACGCAGTATTTT,CASSLRQGGRDTQYF
TRBJ1-1,NA,few,TRBV6-6,TGTGCCAGCAGTTCCCAGACCACTGGCGCTGAAGCTTTCTTT,CASSSQTTGAEAFF
TRBJ2-5,TRBD1,NA,TRBV5-6,TGTGCCAGCAGCTTGGCGCGGGACAGGGAGCAAGAGACCCAGTACTTC,CASSLARDREQETQYF
TRBJ2-7,NA,NA,TRBV5-4,TGTGCCAGCAGCTTTCGGGCAGGGTTGGCCTACGAGCAGTACTTC,CASSFRAGLAYEQYF
TRBJ2-7,TRBD1,NA,TRBV7-8,TGTGCCAGCAGCTTAGCGGGGGACAGGGGCTACGAGCAGTACTTC,CASSLAGDRGYEQYF
TRBJ2-2,NA,NA,TRBV28,TGTGCCAGCAGTCCCATCCCCGGGAATTTGGCCGGGGAGCTGTTTTTT,CASSPIPGNLAGELFF
TRBJ2-2,TRBD2,NA,TRBV7-9,TGTGCCAGCAGCTTAGCTAGCGGGGGGGCCTATGCCGGGGAGCTGTTTTTT,CASSLASGGAYAGELFF
TRBJ2-5,NA,once,TRBV6-1,TGTGCCAGCACGCGGAACCAAGAGACCCAGTACTTC,CASTRNQETQYF
TRBJ1-1,NA,NA,TRBV28,TGTGCCAACCAGCCCGTATGGGGGGTCACTGAAGCTTTCTTT,CANQPVWGVTEAFF
TRBJ1-6,TRBD1,few,TRBV7-6,TGTGCCAGCAGCTTCGGGACAGGGCACTCACCCCTCCACTTT,CASSFGTGHSPLHF
TRBJ1-5,NA,NA,TRBV28,TGTGCCAGCAGTTCCCCGACCCAGGGAAATCAGCCCCAGCATTTT,CASSSPTQGNQPQHF
TRBJ1-5,NA,NA,TRBV30,TGTGCCTGGAGTGGCGGGGGCAGACAGCCCCAGCATTTT,CAWSGGGRQPQHF
TRBJ1-2,NA,NA,TRBV6-1,TGTGCCAGCCGGGTGGCCCTAAACTATGGCTACACCTTC,CASRVALNYGYTF
TRBJ2-7,NA,NA,TRBV6-1,TGTGCCACCCAAGGGTTCTACGAGCAGTACTTC,CATQGFYEQYF
TRBJ1-5,NA,NA,TRBV27,TGTGCCAGCAGTTTGGCAGGGCAGGGTGTCCTTGATAGCAATCAGCCCCAGCATTTT,CASSLAGQGVLDSNQPQHF
TRBJ2-3,NA,NA,TRBV6-1,TGTGCCAGCAGTGAAGACACAGATACGCAGTATTTT,CASSEDTDTQYF
TRBJ2-5,TRBD1,NA,TRBV5-1,TGCGCCAGCAGACCTAGGACAGGGCAGGAGACCCAGTACTTC,CASRPRTGQETQYF